The 22 T cell receptor beta chains presented below share a single source sample, sequenced in a study of vaccination effects on CD4 cells after COVID-19. With the ViraFEST assay, the study expanded antigen-specific CD4+ T cells using viral peptide pools, then sequenced them. Following culture for approximately 11 days, CD4+ T cells were isolated. Everyone in the study got two shots of either the BNT162b2 or mRNA-1273 vaccine. Data came from immunoSEQ multiplex PCR; TCRdb stores just in-frame clones and leaves some out. The sample consists of 25,000 to 35,000 clones, over 70% of them appearing once. What these receptors recognize is not known. Sequenced material: CD4+ T cells from PBMCs cultured with HCoV-229E spike peptides, taken after COVID-19 vaccination. The origin of the receptors is a human donor who received a COVID-19 vaccine.

This chain uses TRBV6-6 with TRBJ1-2, with 7 bases lining up with TRBD1. The CDR3 length is 13 residues. V was clipped by 4 bases and J by 4 bases; unmatched bases: 3. Germline lookup yields CDR1 MNHNY and CDR2 SVGAGI (reference sequence). In DNA, the CDR3 is TGTGCCAGCAGTTCAGGACAGGCCTATGGCTACACCTTC. The encoded protein is CASSSGQAYGYTF.

The chain links TRBV6-6 to TRBJ1-1, with TRBD1 matching over 7 bases. Germline CDR1 reads MNHNY; CDR2 reads SVGAGI (reference sequence). V was pared by 6 bases and J by 4 bases, with 8 bases of the junction left unmatched. This CDR3 region has 14 residues. The DNA for the CDR3 is TGTGCCAGCAGGTTCGACAGGGCGGGCACTGAAGCTTTCTTT. Its translation: CASRFDRAGTEAFF.

This clone was seen just once. The chain links TRBV19 to TRBJ1-3; D gene uncertain. This CDR3 comprises 13 residues. The germline V and J ends were trimmed by 7 bases and 2 bases, with 9 bases remaining between them. The V gene's germline CDR1 is LNHDA and CDR2 SQIVND (reference sequence). The CDR3 region has the DNA TGTGCCAGTAATGACGGGCCTGGAAACACCATATATTTT. This codes for CASNDGPGNTIYF. Full variable domain (outside the CDR3, taken from reference TRBV19 and TRBJ1-3): DGGITQSPKYLFRKEGQNVTLSCEQNLNHDAMYWYRQDPGQGLRLIYYSQIVNDFQKGDIAEGYSVSREKKESFPLTVTSAQKNPTAFYLCASNDGPGNTIYFGEGSWLTVV.

The chain uses TRBV19 and TRBJ2-1; a weak D match, TRBD1 (5 bases). Trimming removed 2 bases at V and 7 bases at J, with 15 bases between. The CDR3 is 15 amino acids. Germline V CDR1 and CDR2: LNHDA, SQIVND (reference sequence). The CDR3 loop is CASSIRGRQLNEQFF. CDR3 DNA sequence: TGTGCCAGTAGTATAAGGGGAAGACAGCTAAATGAGCAGTTCTTC. The entire variable domain, with the rest obtained from reference TRBV19 and TRBJ2-1, is as follows: DGGITQSPKYLFRKEGQNVTLSCEQNLNHDAMYWYRQDPGQGLRLIYYSQIVNDFQKGDIAEGYSVSREKKESFPLTVTSAQKNPTAFYLCASSIRGRQLNEQFFGPGTRLTVL.

This clone was picked up a small number of times. The CDR3 reads CATSGSGFDYGYTF. Written as DNA, the CDR3 is TGTGCCACCAGTGGGTCGGGGTTTGACTATGGCTACACCTTC. V gene TRBV24-1 combines with J gene TRBJ1-2; D gene ambiguous. The CDR3 length is 14 residues. Between the trimmed V and J ends, which lost 5 bases and 3 bases, there was a span of 12 bases. From germline, CDR1 is KGHDR and CDR2 SFDVKD.

The rearrangement links TRBV6-2 or TRBV6-3 to TRBJ2-3; D might be TRBD2 (6 bases). CDR1 and CDR2 (germline): MNHEY, SVGEGT. The CDR3 consists of 17 residues. Trimming cost V 2 bases and J 3 bases, with 18 bases left between them. CDR3 in amino acids: CASSYLRAFGSTDTQYF. In nucleotides, the CDR3 is TGTGCCAGCAGTTACCTACGGGCTTTCGGGAGTACAGATACGCAGTATTTT.

The chain combines TRBV7-7 with TRBJ2-6, with unresolved D. The CDR3 has 16 residues. V gave up 5 bases and J gave up 5 bases, with 16 bases separating them. Germline V gene sequence: CDR1 SSHAT, CDR2 FNYEAQ (reference sequence). The CDR3 spells CASSPGRLVRANVLTF. DNA of the CDR3: TGTGCCAGCAGCCCTGGACGGTTGGTTAGGGCCAACGTCCTGACTTTC.

The rearrangement joins TRBV29-1 to TRBJ2-1; 7 bases match TRBD2. V gave up 3 bases and J gave up 9 bases; unmatched junction bases: 11. The CDR3 consists of 14 residues. CDR1 and CDR2 from the germline V gene are SQVTM and ANQGSEA. CDR3 sequence: CSVEVSGGSGEQFF. Here the CDR3 DNA reads TGCAGCGTTGAGGTGTCGGGGGGTTCGGGTGAGCAGTTCTTC.

The chain recombines TRBV2 with TRBJ2-5; D is undetermined. Trimming left V 4 bases short and J 5 bases short, with 14 bases between. The CDR3 loop spans 14 amino acids. Germline V CDR1 and CDR2: SNHLY, FYNNEI. The CDR3 nucleotides read TGTGCCAGCAGTGGAACCAGGCCTGGGGAGACCCAGTACTTC. Its protein is CASSGTRPGETQYF. Full variable domain (remainder filled in from reference TRBV2 and TRBJ2-5): EPEVTQTPSHQVTQMGQEVILRCVPISNHLYFYWYRQILGQKVEFLVSFYNNEISEKSEIFDDQFSVERPDGSNFTLKIRSTKLEDSAMYFCASSGTRPGETQYFGPGTRLLVL.

The gene calls are TRBV3-1 (or the pseudogene TRBV3-2) and TRBJ1-5; unclear D gene. Trimming took off 0 bases at V and 7 bases at J, with 13 bases between the two ends. This CDR3 has 15 residues. Germline values: CDR1 LGHDT, CDR2 YNNKEL (reference sequence). CDR3 DNA: TGTGCCAGCAGCCAAGATTCTATGGGTTACCAGCCCCAGCATTTT. It codes for CASSQDSMGYQPQHF.

The chain recombines TRBV12-5 with TRBJ2-1, with no clear D. Germline V CDR1 and CDR2: LGHNT, FRNRAP. Trimming cost V 6 bases and J 2 bases, with 5 bases left between them. The CDR3 is 12 residues long. The CDR3 bases are TGTGCTAGTGGGACAACCTACAATGAGCAGTTCTTC. It codes for CASGTTYNEQFF. The full variable domain, completed using reference TRBV12-5 and TRBJ2-1, is DARVTQTPRHKVTEMGQEVTMRCQPILGHNTVFWYRQTMMQGLELLAYFRNRAPLDDSGMPKDRFSAEMPDATLATLKIQPSEPRDSAVYFCASGTTYNEQFFGPGTRLTVL.

The chain employs TRBV5-1 and TRBJ2-1; TRBD2 matches at 13 bases. J was trimmed by 4 bases and V by 0 bases; bases with no gene match: 7. The CDR3 has 18 amino acids. Germline V CDR1 and CDR2: SGHRS, YFSETQ. CDR3 sequence reads: CASSLATLAGGPYNEQFF. CDR3 nucleotides: TGCGCCAGCAGCTTGGCTACACTAGCGGGGGGGCCGTACAATGAGCAGTTCTTC.

The chain carries TRBV11-2 and TRBJ1-5; tentatively, D is TRBD1 (5 bases). The CDR3 has 13 amino acids. Deletions cut 5 bases from V and 7 bases from J, with 12 bases between. Germline V gene data show CDR1 as SGHAT and CDR2 as FQNNGV. The CDR3 DNA sequence: TGTGCCAGCAGCCCGGCAGGGAGGCAGCCCCAGCATTTT. This encodes CASSPAGRQPQHF.

This sequence joins TRBV24-1 and TRBJ1-1, with 10 bases that match TRBD1. The V segment lost 7 bases and the J segment 0 bases; nucleotides outside the gene matches: 4. Germline CDR1 reads KGHDR; CDR2 reads SFDVKD. The CDR3 spans 15 residues. In DNA form, the CDR3 reads TGTGCCACCAGGGGACAGGGGTGTATGAACACTGAAGCTTTCTTT. Translated: CATRGQGCMNTEAFF.

This CDR3 is CASRYRQDGEAFF. The CDR3 DNA reads TGTGCCAGCAGATATAGACAGGATGGTGAAGCTTTCTTT. This chain uses TRBV12-3 or TRBV12-4 with TRBJ1-1; D possibly corresponds to TRBD1 (6 bases). The germline V and J ends were trimmed by 6 bases and 7 bases, with 15 bases remaining between them. This CDR3 spans 13 amino acids.

The chain combines TRBV6-5 with TRBJ1-1; unclear D gene. This CDR3 comprises 11 residues. V gave up 7 bases and J gave up 6 bases, with 9 bases separating them. Germline V CDR1 and CDR2: MNHEY, SVGAGI. The chain's CDR3 is CASKVNSEAFF. In DNA, the CDR3 is TGTGCCAGCAAAGTAAACTCTGAAGCTTTCTTT.

V gene TRBV11-3 combines with J gene TRBJ2-7, with 8 bases matching TRBD2. J was trimmed by 1 base and V by 5 bases; bases with no gene match: 7. This CDR3 contains 15 residues. CDR1 and CDR2 (germline): SGHNT, YENEEA. CDR3 protein: CASSLHSGVSYEQYF. As DNA, the CDR3 is TGTGCCAGCAGCCTTCATAGCGGGGTGTCCTACGAGCAGTACTTC.

The J gene is TRBJ2-3, the V gene TRBV21-1. TRBV21-1 counts as a pseudogene. The CDR3 is made up of 14 amino acids. CDR3 loop: CASSMGSEVDTQYF. DNA for the CDR3: TGTGCCAGCAGCATGGGATCGGAAGTAGATACGCAGTATTTT.

The table lists this clone with a count of one. This chain connects TRBV7-2 to TRBJ1-5; TRBD1 is a possible D gene (5 bases). The CDR3 contains 15 residues. The germline V gene has CDR1 SGHTA and CDR2 FQGNSA. V dropped 5 bases and J dropped 6 bases, with 17 bases sitting between them. CDR3 coding DNA: TGTGCCAGCAGCCCGGGGGGTAGGGTGGGTCAGCCCCAGCATTTT. As protein: CASSPGGRVGQPQHF.

CDR3 nucleotides: TGCGCCAGCAGAGAGGGGGGCGGGACAGCGGTTGGCTACACCTTC. This gives the protein CASREGGGTAVGYTF. The chain is built from TRBV5-1 and TRBJ1-2, with 7 bases that match TRBD1. Trimming at V came to 5 bases and at J to 7 bases, leaving 14 bases not matched to a gene. CDR3 length: 15 residues. Germline V lookup: CDR1 SGHRS, CDR2 YFSETQ.

The J gene is TRBJ1-4, the V gene TRBV9; D not certain. The length of the CDR3 is 15 residues. Trimming took 3 bases from V and 2 from J, leaving 11 bases between them. Germline V CDR1 and CDR2: SGDLS, YYNGEE. CDR3 protein: CASSGGLRTNEKLFF. The CDR3 nucleotides are TGTGCCAGCAGCGGAGGATTAAGGACTAATGAAAAACTGTTTTTT.

This chain connects TRBV14 to TRBJ2-7; 7 bases map to TRBD2. Per the germline V gene, CDR1 is SGHDN and CDR2 is FVKESK. Germline trimming cut 2 bases from V and 0 bases from J; bases unmatched to any gene: 13. The CDR3 is 18 residues long. CDR3: CASSQRSLGGGPSYEQYF. DNA for the CDR3: TGTGCCAGCAGCCAAAGATCTTTGGGGGGAGGGCCCTCCTACGAGCAGTACTTC.